The source of this TCR beta chain is a study of shared T cell receptors in the human thymus. TCRdb keeps only in-frame clones here, not all; method: immunoSEQ multiplex PCR. This repertoire shows 500,000 to 850,000 clones, more than 70% found once; its top ten account for over 0.008%. V gave up 7 bases and J gave up 2 bases; unmatched junction bases: 4. This CDR3 spans 14 amino acids. Germline CDR1 is MDHEN and CDR2 is SYDVKM. A further study also used this sample, focusing on human thymus T cells. In that study: Related reports documented highly overlapping thymic repertoires among unrelated individuals.

The sequencing input was thymocytes. The TCR comes from a boy under two years old with a congenital heart defect. V usage is TRBV28 and J usage is TRBJ1-3; 8 nucleotides agree with TRBD1. CDR3 coding DNA: TGTGCCAGCATTAAACAGGGGGCTGGAAACACCATATATTTT. Protein: CASIKQGAGNTIYF.